The rows below give T cell receptor beta chains drawn from one sample of a study of T cell repertoires in cytomegalovirus infection. Their specific antigens are unknown. TCRdb analysed the reads with MiXCR anew, one entry per CDR3 protein. Of some 800,000 distinct CDR3 sequences listed, roughly 29% are singletons. The sequencing used cultured CD8+ T cells from PBMCs, collected from culture after CMV antigen stimulation. All receptors derive from a human donor in good health (CMV status not recorded). Some clones in this sample may be carry-over from other donors' samples. Both conserved end residues are part of each CDR3. Fields, in order: D gene, J gene, V gene, CDR3 length, clone size, CDR3 protein, CDR3 DNA. D genes are given only for firm matches. Part of the rows lack a size; the others show once, few, many or a class for expanded clones.

>TRBD1|TRBJ2-5|TRBV7-6|14|few
CASSFPTGEETQYF
TGTGCCAGCAGCTTCCCTACAGGGGAAGAGACCCAGTACTTC
>TRBD2|TRBJ2-3|TRBV9|14|.
CASSVSGDTDTQYF
TGTGCCAGCAGCGTAAGCGGGGACACAGATACGCAGTATTTT
>.|TRBJ2-5|TRBV4-3|13|few
CASSQDIWETQYF
TGCGCCAGCAGCCAAGATATATGGGAGACCCAGTACTTC
>.|TRBJ2-2|TRBV9|16|.
CASSAFVRQVPGELFF
TGTGCCAGCAGCGCATTTGTTCGGCAAGTCCCCGGGGAGCTGTTTTTT
>.|TRBJ1-2|TRBV13|14|.
CASSPRDGPYGYTF
TGTGCCAGCAGCCCCCGGGACGGACCTTATGGCTACACCTTC
>TRBD1|TRBJ2-3|TRBV12-3/TRBV12-4|13|few
CATLRGRADTQYF
TGTGCCACTCTCAGGGGGCGCGCAGATACGCAGTATTTT
>TRBD1|TRBJ2-2|TRBV7-9|18|.
CASSLPRGTGDNTGELFF
TGTGCCAGCAGCTTACCGCGGGGGACAGGGGATAACACCGGGGAGCTGTTTTTT
>TRBD1|TRBJ2-7|TRBV4-2|14|many
CASSQSGQSYEQYF
TGTGCCAGCAGCCAATCGGGACAGAGCTACGAGCAGTACTTC
>TRBD2|TRBJ2-1|TRBV28|13|few
CASSPVGGNEQFF
TGTGCCAGCAGCCCAGTGGGGGGGAATGAGCAGTTCTTC
>.|TRBJ2-3|TRBV12-3/TRBV12-4|14|.
CASSGTMSTDTQYF
TGTGCCAGCAGTGGGACGATGAGCACAGATACGCAGTATTTT